These 27 T cell receptor beta chains came from one sample sequenced in a study of blood T cells in healthy people across ages (dated by TCRdb to between 2014 and 2016). Receptors were amplified or captured by 5' RACE. Sequencing used an Illumina HiSeq 2500. A second PCR of roughly 7 to 12 cycles was run with a J-beta primer mix and a sample-barcoded 5' primer. The public reads were reprocessed in TCRdb via fastp at Q25 and MiXCR, keeping in-frame beta chains. Identical CDR3 protein sequences are pooled into one entry, listed with their most common genes and DNA. The sample data list hundreds of thousands of distinct CDR3 sequences, and 40% to 65% of these were observed just once. The top ten hold less than 15% of the sample. Sequenced: blood. The receptors originated from a woman older than 75 in good health.

The chain employs TRBV5-1 and TRBJ2-1; 10 nucleotides line up with TRBD2. The V gene's germline CDR1 is SGHRS and CDR2 YFSETQ. This CDR3 spans 17 amino acids. The junction had 10 bases not matched to a gene; V was cut back by 4 bases and J by 3 bases. CDR3 nucleotide sequence: TGCGCCAGCAGCAAGCTCCCCGGGACTAGCGACTACAATGAGCAGTTCTTC. Encoded protein: CASSKLPGTSDYNEQFF.

This clonotype was detected many times. The chain carries TRBV4-1 and TRBJ2-5; D uncertain. The germline gives CDR1 MGHRA, CDR2 YSYEKL. The CDR3 covers 13 residues. The germline V and J ends were trimmed by 2 bases and 1 base, with 5 bases remaining between them. CDR3 DNA: TGCGCCAGCAGCCAATATCTCCAAGAGACCCAGTACTTC. Translation gives CASSQYLQETQYF.

V and J are TRBV20-1 and TRBJ2-1; no definite D call. The CDR3 has 11 residues. Germline CDR1 and CDR2: DFQATT and SNEGSKA (reference sequence). CDR3 amino acids: CSLDARDRQFF. CDR3 bases: TGCAGCCTTGACGCCCGAGATCGGCAGTTCTTC.

This clonotype was found once. A clone one base away is much larger, so this may be a read error. V is TRBV7-2 and J is TRBJ2-1, with unresolved D. TRBJ2-7 matches the DNA end more closely, so the J call is doubtful. Germline CDR1 reads SGHTA; CDR2 reads FQGNSA. The CDR3 covers 15 residues. For the CDR3, the DNA is TGTGCCAGCAGCCCCCGGGTGTTGCCGCAGAATGAGCAGTACTTC. This codes for CASSPRVLPQNEQYF.

This clonotype was recorded many times. V and J are TRBV6-5 and TRBJ1-6; 8 nucleotides align to TRBD1. CDR3 length equals 15 residues. Germline-derived CDR1 and CDR2 are MNHEY and SVGAGI. Trimming at V came to 6 bases and at J to 11 bases, leaving 12 bases not matched to a gene. CDR3 sequence (DNA): TGTGCCAGCAGACTTGAGCGGACAGGGTTGACACCCCTCCACTTT. As protein: CASRLERTGLTPLHF.

This chain links TRBV7-9 with TRBJ1-5; 7 bases are shared with TRBD1. The CDR3 is made up of 14 amino acids. Per germline, CDR1 SEHNR and CDR2 FQNEAQ (reference sequence). The ends lost 2 bases at V and 4 bases at J; junction bases unmatched: 2. Here the CDR3 DNA reads TGTGCCAGCAGCTTACAGGGGGAAAATCAGCCCCAGCATTTT. Amino acid sequence: CASSLQGENQPQHF.

In DNA form, the CDR3 reads TGCAGCGTTGTTTGGGGCAGGGGGGGTACTGAAGCTTTCTTT. Its protein product is CSVVWGRGGTEAFF. This rearrangement joins TRBV29-1 to TRBJ1-1; 7 bases line up with TRBD1. After removal of 4 bases from V and 5 bases from J, the junction contained 10 bases not matched to a gene. The germline V gene encodes CDR1 SQVTM and CDR2 ANQGSEA. The CDR3 spans 14 residues.

The sample holds many counts of this clonotype. The J gene is TRBJ2-1, the V gene TRBV5-1; 11 bases are shared with TRBD2. The CDR3 contains 15 residues. Germline lookup yields CDR1 SGHRS and CDR2 YFSETQ. V shed 3 bases, J shed 5 bases, and the junction held 4 bases outside the gene matches. The chain's CDR3 is CASSYGTSGHNEQFF. The CDR3 nucleotides read TGCGCCAGCAGCTACGGGACTAGCGGTCACAATGAGCAGTTCTTC.

The CDR3 coding sequence is TGTGCCAGTACGCCGGACTCCTACGAGCAGTACTTC. Translation: CASTPDSYEQYF. This sequence joins TRBV6-1 and TRBJ2-7; D is ambiguous. CDR1 and CDR2 from the germline V gene are MNHNS and SASEGT. With 9 bases removed from V and 0 bases from J, the gap between germline ends came to 9 bases. The CDR3 has 12 residues.

The V call is TRBV4-1, the J call TRBJ2-1; D could derive from TRBD1 or TRBD2 (5 bases each). The V end lost 4 bases, the J end lost 10 bases, and 23 bases lay between the germline ends. The germline CDR1 and CDR2 sequences are MGHRA and YSYEKL. The CDR3 extends over 16 amino acids. CDR3 residues: CASSPSQAVRRGEQFF. Here the CDR3 DNA reads TGCGCCAGCAGCCCCAGTCAAGCGGTCAGACGGGGCGAGCAGTTCTTC.

This chain uses TRBV20-1 with TRBJ2-3; D is uncertain. The CDR3 contains 11 residues. CDR1 DFQATT and CDR2 SNEGSKA come from the germline V gene (reference sequence). The V gene lost 0 bases and the J gene lost 11 bases, with 9 bases spanning the gap. CDR3 amino acids: CSARDPNKQYF. Here the CDR3 DNA reads TGCAGTGCTAGAGATCCAAATAAGCAGTATTTT.

This clonotype showed up just a few times. One base away lies a much larger clone, so this may be a sequencing read error. The chain employs TRBV7-9 and TRBJ2-7, with TRBD1 as a possible D gene (6 bases). This CDR3 has 13 amino acids. From germline, CDR1 is SEHNR and CDR2 FQNEAQ (reference sequence). Trimming removed 8 bases from V and 7 bases from J, with 18 bases in between. CDR3 in DNA: TGTGCCAGCGAATCAGGGGTCTACAATGAGCAGTACTTC. Translation: CASESGVYNEQYF. Filled out from reference TRBV7-9 and TRBJ2-7, the complete variable domain reads DTGVSQNPRHKITKRGQNVTFRCDPISEHNRLYWYRQTLGQGPEFLTYFQNEAQLEKSRLLSDRFSAERPKGSFSTLEIQRTEQGDSAMYLCASESGVYNEQYFGPGTRLTVT.

This clonotype was picked up many times. V and J are TRBV24-1 and TRBJ2-6; D remains unclear. CDR3 length equals 16 residues. The V end was cut by 5 bases, the J end by 4 bases, with 14 bases between. Per germline, CDR1 KGHDR and CDR2 SFDVKD. The CDR3 loop is CATSGARASGANVLTF. CDR3 bases: TGTGCCACCAGTGGAGCCCGGGCTTCCGGGGCCAACGTCCTGACTTTC.

The V gene is TRBV7-8, the J gene TRBJ2-5, with D uncertain. CDR1 and CDR2 from the germline V gene are SGHVS and FQNEAQ. This CDR3 has 16 residues. V was cut by 3 bases and J by 1 base, with 15 bases left in between. CDR3 residues: CASSLGWRQSQETQYF. In DNA form, the CDR3 reads TGTGCCAGCAGCTTGGGCTGGCGACAAAGCCAAGAGACCCAGTACTTC.

This chain links TRBV7-8 with TRBJ2-3, with TRBD2 as a possible D gene (6 bases). Germline-derived CDR1 and CDR2 are SGHVS and FQNEAQ. The CDR3 is 13 amino acids. V was clipped by 7 bases and J by 7 bases, with 15 bases between them. DNA for the CDR3: TGTGCCAGCAACTACAATCGGGGGAATACGCAGTATTTT. This gives the protein CASNYNRGNTQYF.

V usage is TRBV20-1 and J usage is TRBJ2-3; TRBD2 matches at 8 bases. J was trimmed by 4 bases and V by 6 bases; bases with no gene match: 12. The V gene's germline CDR1 is DFQATT and CDR2 SNEGSKA (reference sequence). The CDR3 consists of 15 residues. The CDR3 spells CSALGGVVAADTQYF. CDR3 bases: TGCAGTGCCCTCGGGGGGGTGGTCGCGGCAGATACGCAGTATTTT.

The chain carries TRBV28 and TRBJ2-3; D unresolved. The ends were cut back, 5 bases at V and 6 bases at J, with 18 bases in the middle. Germline lookup yields CDR1 MDHEN and CDR2 SYDVKM. This CDR3 is built from 15 residues. DNA for the CDR3: TGTGCCAGCAGTCCCGGGTCGGGCCGAAGTGATACGCAGTATTTT. It yields the protein CASSPGSGRSDTQYF.

The chain recombines TRBV21-1 with TRBJ2-1; TRBD1 was called by the table and not checked on the DNA. TRBV21-1 is listed as a pseudogene. There are 18 residues in the CDR3. This CDR3 is CASSSRGMPVCDLNEQFF. The CDR3 DNA follows: TGTGCCAGCAGTTCCCGGGGTATGCCGGTGTGCGATCTCAATGAGCAGTTCTTC.

This clonotype was detected many times. The chain links TRBV27 to TRBJ2-7; TRBD2 might be the D (5 bases). The CDR3 is made up of 15 amino acids. The V and J ends lost 4 bases and 3 bases respectively, with 16 bases between them. Germline-derived CDR1 and CDR2 are MNHEY and SMNVEV (reference sequence). The CDR3 DNA sequence: TGTGCCAGCAGTTCGAGGGCAGAAGTGAACTACGAGCAGTACTTC. It specifies CASSSRAEVNYEQYF.

This clonotype showed up just once. This chain connects TRBV20-1 to TRBJ2-1, with D perhaps matching TRBD1 (5 bases). The length of the CDR3 is 12 residues. CDR1 is DFQATT, CDR2 SNEGSKA, per germline (reference sequence). Trimming cost V 1 base and J 11 bases, with 12 bases left between them. CDR3 residues: CSARGRGQKQFF. The CDR3 DNA sequence: TGCAGTGCTAGAGGCCGAGGACAAAAGCAGTTCTTC.

A few counts support this clonotype. The chain links TRBV5-1 to TRBJ1-2; tentatively, D is TRBD1 (6 bases). This CDR3 is built from 14 residues. Germline values: CDR1 SGHRS, CDR2 YFSETQ. Trimming shortened V by 4 bases and J by 4 bases, and 14 bases separated the two germline ends. The chain's CDR3 is CASSVPQGSYGYTF. The CDR3 coding sequence is TGCGCCAGCAGCGTACCGCAGGGGTCCTATGGCTACACCTTC.

This clonotype was detected only a few times. This sequence joins TRBV7-6 and TRBJ2-1; a weak D match, TRBD1 (5 bases). Trimming pared 6 bases from V and 3 bases from J, leaving 21 bases between. CDR3 length: 17 residues. Germline V gene sequence: CDR1 SGHVS, CDR2 FNYEAQ. CDR3 in DNA: TGTGCCAGCAGACTCGCCCCGGACGTAGGGGTCTACAATGAGCAGTTCTTC. This translates into CASRLAPDVGVYNEQFF.

The chain uses TRBV20-1 and TRBJ2-7; a possible D gene is TRBD1 (6 bases). Germline V gene lookup returns CDR1 DFQATT and CDR2 SNEGSKA (reference sequence). This CDR3 is built from 15 residues. The germline V and J ends were trimmed by 0 bases and 0 bases, with 12 bases remaining between them. DNA for the CDR3: TGCAGTGCTAGAGATTGGGGGCTGAGCTCCTACGAGCAGTACTTC. It encodes CSARDWGLSSYEQYF.

The genes are TRBV20-1 and TRBJ1-1; perhaps TRBD1 as D (5 bases). The CDR3 extends over 11 amino acids. With 5 bases removed from V and 10 bases from J, the gap between germline ends came to 14 bases. The germline gives CDR1 DFQATT, CDR2 SNEGSKA (reference sequence). CDR3 residues: CSAEGWGIAFF. The CDR3 region has the DNA TGCAGTGCTGAGGGGTGGGGAATAGCTTTCTTT.

This clonotype has a count of ten or more. The chain recombines TRBV5-1 with TRBJ2-5, with 7 bases matching TRBD1. J was trimmed by 5 bases and V by 1 base; bases with no gene match: 14. CDR1 and CDR2 from the germline V gene are SGHRS and YFSETQ. This CDR3 is built from 17 residues. CDR3 DNA: TGCGCCAGCAGCTTGACGACCATCACAGGGGCGGTTGAGACCCAGTACTTC. Translation: CASSLTTITGAVETQYF.

This clonotype occurred many times. This sequence joins TRBV11-2 and TRBJ2-4, with 10 bases aligning to TRBD2. Germline V gene data show CDR1 as SGHAT and CDR2 as FQNNGV. CDR3 size: 18 residues. The V gene end was trimmed by 1 base and the J gene end by 6 bases; junction bases not matched to a gene: 12. CDR3 sequence reads: CASSLGPGLADLRNIQYF. In DNA form, the CDR3 reads TGTGCCAGCAGCTTAGGGCCCGGACTAGCGGATCTACGAAACATTCAGTACTTC.

The chain employs TRBV12-3 or TRBV12-4 and TRBJ2-4; weak D call: TRBD1 (5 bases). CDR3 length equals 16 residues. V was shortened by 3 bases and J by 0 bases, with 12 bases between the two germline ends. The CDR3 region has the DNA TGTGCCAGCAGTTTCCGGACAAACAAAGCCAAAAACATTCAGTACTTC. Translated, it gives CASSFRTNKAKNIQYF.